The clone carrying this T cell receptor beta chain was seen only once. No antigen is known for it. The sample originates from a study of cytomegalovirus exposure and HLA in healthy donors. The V end was cut by 5 bases, the J end by 1 base, with 14 bases between. Germline loops: CDR1 SEHNR, CDR2 FQNEAQ (reference sequence). CDR3 length equals 15 residues. PCR used 60 Vbeta primers and 13 Jbeta primers. Repertoires were generated with immunoSEQ multiplex PCR, while TCRdb's copy carries only in-frame clones and drops some. The repertoire holds some 98,000 clones, with more than 60% as singletons. Findings and limits, study-wide: Of the V segments, some could not be distinguished, including TRBV6-2 and TRBV6-3, and were excluded. Later work showed greater clonal expansion in HLA-associated TCR beta chains than in equally common others. Immune exposure data for these donors was limited to CMV serostatus.

Though probably carrying unrecorded immune exposures, donors were nominally healthy at sampling. This sequence was found in a human donor in good health. The rearrangement uses TRBV7-9 and TRBJ1-1; D possibly corresponds to TRBD1 (6 bases). Material: PBMCs. The CDR3 DNA follows: TGTGCCAGCAGCCCCATTGGGGGGGCGAACACTGAAGCTTTCTTT. Its translation is CASSPIGGANTEAFF.